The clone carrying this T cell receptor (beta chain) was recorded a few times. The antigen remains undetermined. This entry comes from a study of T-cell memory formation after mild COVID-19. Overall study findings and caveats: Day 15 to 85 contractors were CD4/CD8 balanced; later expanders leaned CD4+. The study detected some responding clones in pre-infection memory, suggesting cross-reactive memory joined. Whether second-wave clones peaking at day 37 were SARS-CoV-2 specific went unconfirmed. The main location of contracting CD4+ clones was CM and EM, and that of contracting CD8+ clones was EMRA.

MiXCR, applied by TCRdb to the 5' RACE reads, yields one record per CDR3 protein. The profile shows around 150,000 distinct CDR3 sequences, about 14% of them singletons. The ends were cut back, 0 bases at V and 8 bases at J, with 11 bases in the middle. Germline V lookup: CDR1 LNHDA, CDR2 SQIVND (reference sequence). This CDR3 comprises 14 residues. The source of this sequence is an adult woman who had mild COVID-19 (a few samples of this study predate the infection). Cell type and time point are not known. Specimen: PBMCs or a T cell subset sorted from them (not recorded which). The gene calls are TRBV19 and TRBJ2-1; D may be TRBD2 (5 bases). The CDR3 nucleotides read TGTGCCAGTAGTATAGACCCACTAGGGTATGAGCAGTTCTTC. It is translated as CASSIDPLGYEQFF.